One and the same sample provided the 29 T cell receptor beta chains below, sequenced in a study of T cells in localized non-small cell lung cancer. The data were produced by immunoSEQ multiplex PCR, yet TCRdb's version contains in-frame clones alone and is incomplete. Among some 90,000 clones listed, roughly 86% were seen once. The starting material was peripheral blood, obtained before any cancer treatment. The receptor set was obtained from a man aged 40 to 70 with stage I squamous cell lung carcinoma.

V is TRBV30 and J is TRBJ1-2; 7 bases are a match to TRBD1. This CDR3 is 13 amino acids long. The germline V gene has CDR1 GTSNPN and CDR2 SVGIG (reference sequence). J was trimmed by 6 bases and V by 2 bases; bases with no gene match: 6. This CDR3 is CAWSRQGSDGYTF. Written as DNA, the CDR3 is TGTGCCTGGAGTCGACAGGGTTCTGATGGCTACACCTTC.

The genes are TRBV5-6 and TRBJ2-7, with TRBD1 identical over 9 bases. After removal of 0 bases from V and 0 bases from J, the junction contained 7 bases not matched to a gene. The germline V gene has CDR1 SGHDT and CDR2 YYEEEE. The length of the CDR3 is 17 residues. The CDR3 DNA follows: TGTGCCAGCAGCTTGGGGCCCTGGACAGGGGCCTCCTACGAGCAGTACTTC. Amino acid sequence: CASSLGPWTGASYEQYF.

The gene calls are TRBV5-4 and TRBJ1-1; 7 nucleotides agree with TRBD1. The length of the CDR3 is 16 residues. V dropped 5 bases and J dropped 4; count of bases not matched to a gene: 14. Looked up from germline, CDR1 is SGHNT and CDR2 is YYREEE (reference sequence). CDR3 protein: CASRPGTRGHGTEAFF. The CDR3 coding sequence is TGTGCCAGCAGACCTGGGACGAGGGGGCACGGCACTGAAGCTTTCTTT.

V is TRBV1 and J is TRBJ2-7; TRBD2, the table's D call, lacks a check against the DNA. TRBV1 represents a pseudogene. The CDR3 covers 20 residues. CDR3 residues: CTSSQDLMELAGGSSYEQYF. The CDR3, as DNA: TGCACCAGCAGCCAAGATCTGATGGAACTAGCGGGGGGGAGCTCCTACGAGCAGTACTTC.

The V call is TRBV15, the J call TRBJ1-2; D call uncertain. V shed 3 bases and J shed 6 bases, with 17 bases lying between them. The V gene's germline CDR1 is LNHNV and CDR2 YYDKDF (reference sequence). The CDR3 is made up of 15 amino acids. CDR3 sequence reads: CATSRSVEVNHGYTF. The CDR3, as DNA: TGTGCCACCAGCAGGTCGGTAGAGGTAAATCATGGCTACACCTTC.

The V and J genes are TRBV15 and TRBJ1-5, with D possibly TRBD1 on 6 matching bases. The CDR3 totals 15 residues. CDR1 is LNHNV, CDR2 YYDKDF, per germline (reference sequence). Between the trimmed V and J ends, which lost 3 bases and 6 bases, there was a span of 15 bases. CDR3 amino acids: CATSSYQTGGQPQHF. Here the CDR3 DNA reads TGTGCCACCAGCAGTTACCAGACAGGCGGTCAGCCCCAGCATTTT.

CDR3 sequence (DNA): TGCGCCAGCAGTGACGCGGGGGATACCACAGATACGCAGTATTTT. The encoded protein is CASSDAGDTTDTQYF. The gene calls are TRBV10-2 and TRBJ2-3, with TRBD2 matching over 7 bases. The trim removed 3 bases at V and 2 bases at J, leaving 5 bases unmatched. The CDR3 runs 15 residues. Germline CDR1 WSHSY, CDR2 SAAADI.

The chain joins TRBV7-7 to TRBJ2-5; 7 bases line up with TRBD1. The CDR3 runs 13 residues. V lost 5 bases, J lost 5 bases, and 5 bases stayed unmatched. Germline assignment: CDR1 SSHAT and CDR2 FNYEAQ (reference sequence). The CDR3 protein is CASSQDRVETQYF. For the CDR3, the DNA is TGTGCCAGCAGCCAAGACAGGGTGGAGACCCAGTACTTC.

This chain connects TRBV28 to TRBJ1-2; D is perhaps TRBD1 (5 bases). The CDR3 is 13 residues long. Germline CDR1 MDHEN, CDR2 SYDVKM. V dropped 3 bases and J dropped 3 bases, with 8 bases sitting between them. The CDR3 nucleotides are TGTGCCAGCAGTTTGCAGGGACACTATGGCTACACCTTC. Translated: CASSLQGHYGYTF.

The V gene is TRBV5-1, the J gene TRBJ2-3, with 7 bases matching TRBD2. Unmatched junction bases numbered 6, after V lost 4 bases and J lost 4 bases. The CDR3 length is 14 residues. Per the germline V gene, CDR1 is SGHRS and CDR2 is YFSETQ. In DNA form, the CDR3 reads TGCGCCAGCAGCCTCCGACTAGCCGCAGATACGCAGTATTTT. This gives the protein CASSLRLAADTQYF.

J is TRBJ1-4 and V is TRBV28; the D gene is possibly TRBD1 (5 bases). The CDR3 runs 14 residues. Germline V gene sequence: CDR1 MDHEN, CDR2 SYDVKM. V was shortened by 5 bases and J by 9 bases, with 16 bases between the two germline ends. CDR3 sequence reads: CASSNQGRLQKLFF. The CDR3 bases are TGTGCCAGCAGTAACCAGGGACGGCTACAAAAACTGTTTTTT.

The genes are TRBV4-1 and TRBJ1-2; weak D call: TRBD1 (5 bases). The germline V and J ends were trimmed by 3 bases and 8 bases, with 13 bases remaining between them. CDR1 and CDR2 (germline): MGHRA, YSYEKL. The CDR3 is made up of 13 amino acids. CDR3 residues: CASSHTDSYGYTF. The CDR3 nucleotides are TGCGCCAGCAGCCATACAGACAGTTACGGCTACACCTTC.

The CDR3 sequence: CASSLGLGAGTDTQYF. Written as DNA, the CDR3 is TGTGCCAGCAGCTTAGGGCTAGGGGCTGGTACAGATACGCAGTATTTT. The V gene is TRBV7-2, the J gene TRBJ2-3; the D gene is possibly TRBD1 (5 bases). Trimming took 1 base from V and 3 from J, leaving 14 bases between them. The germline CDR1 and CDR2 sequences are SGHTA and FQGNSA. The CDR3 is 16 residues long.

V is TRBV4-1 and J is TRBJ2-7, with a possible D match to TRBD2 (5 bases). CDR3 length: 11 residues. Between the trimmed V and J ends, which lost 3 bases and 6 bases, there was a span of 6 bases. The germline V gene has CDR1 MGHRA and CDR2 YSYEKL. CDR3 sequence: CASSQDSEQYF. The CDR3 DNA sequence: TGCGCCAGCAGCCAGGACTCCGAGCAGTACTTC.

The genes are TRBV10-3 and TRBJ1-1, with 7 bases that match TRBD1. The V gene end was trimmed by 10 bases and the J gene end by 2 bases; junction bases not matched to a gene: 13. The CDR3 is made up of 15 amino acids. Germline CDR1 is ENHRY and CDR2 is SYGVKD. In nucleotides, the CDR3 is TGTGCCACGTTGCCCTCCTACAGGGGTAACACTGAAGCTTTCTTT. Translation gives CATLPSYRGNTEAFF.

The chain recombines TRBV12-5 with TRBJ2-3; the D gene is possibly TRBD1 (6 bases). Germline values: CDR1 LGHNT, CDR2 FRNRAP. There are 13 residues in the CDR3. V lost 7 bases, J lost 9 bases, and 17 bases lay in between. Written as DNA, the CDR3 is TGTGCTAGTGCCCCCGCAGGGGAGCTCACGCAGTATTTT. Amino acids: CASAPAGELTQYF. The variable domain in full, with the rest retrieved from reference TRBV12-5 and TRBJ2-3, is DARVTQTPRHKVTEMGQEVTMRCQPILGHNTVFWYRQTMMQGLELLAYFRNRAPLDDSGMPKDRFSAEMPDATLATLKIQPSEPRDSAVYFCASAPAGELTQYFGPGTRLTVL.

The V gene is TRBV2, the J gene TRBJ2-3; D unresolved. Looked up from germline, CDR1 is SNHLY and CDR2 is FYNNEI. V lost 3 bases and J 3 bases, leaving 4 bases between the germline ends. The CDR3 runs 12 residues. CDR3 region: CASSDRTDTQYF. Here the CDR3 DNA reads TGTGCCAGCAGTGACCGGACAGATACGCAGTATTTT.

The genes are TRBV23-1 and TRBJ1-6, with D unresolved. TRBV23-1 is sorted into the ORF group, with uncertain function. The CDR3 extends over 14 amino acids. The germline V and J ends were trimmed by 6 bases and 6 bases, with 12 bases remaining between them. The CDR3 here is CASSPPGFNSPLHF. The CDR3 nucleotides read TGCGCCAGCAGCCCCCCCGGGTTTAATTCACCCCTCCACTTT.

The V gene is TRBV7-2, the J gene TRBJ2-1; D gene uncertain. Trimming removed 5 bases from V and 5 bases from J, with 10 bases in between. This CDR3 has 13 amino acids. Germline lookup yields CDR1 SGHTA and CDR2 FQGNSA. The CDR3 loop is CASSPELNNEQFF. The CDR3 DNA is TGTGCCAGCAGCCCTGAGCTAAACAATGAGCAGTTCTTC.

The rearrangement uses TRBV7-9 and TRBJ1-1, with D possibly matching TRBD1 (5 bases). Trimming cost V 0 bases and J 4 bases, with 15 bases left between them. The CDR3 extends over 16 amino acids. Germline values: CDR1 SEHNR, CDR2 FQNEAQ (reference sequence). This CDR3 is CASSLAGSGPVTEAFF. CDR3 DNA: TGTGCCAGCAGCTTAGCCGGATCAGGGCCCGTCACTGAAGCTTTCTTT.

The chain carries TRBV19 and TRBJ1-2, with D hard to call. Trimming shortened V by 5 bases and J by 4 bases, and 14 bases separated the two germline ends. Germline V lookup: CDR1 LNHDA, CDR2 SQIVND (reference sequence). This CDR3 spans 14 amino acids. The CDR3 DNA reads as TGTGCCAGTAGTCTATCCGGGGTCGTCTATGGCTACACCTTC. It encodes CASSLSGVVYGYTF.

In DNA, the CDR3 is TGTGCCAGCGGCGGGACAGGGAATTCCTATGGCTACACCTTC. This codes for CASGGTGNSYGYTF. The V and J genes are TRBV6-5 and TRBJ1-2, with 9 bases lining up with TRBD1. In germline, CDR1 is MNHEY, CDR2 SVGAGI. The CDR3 extends over 14 amino acids. The V and J ends lost 8 bases and 4 bases, in that order; junction bases with no gene match: 8.

This clone appeared a single time. The V gene is TRBV10-3, the J gene TRBJ1-1; 7 bases are shared with TRBD1. J was trimmed by 3 bases and V by 0 bases; bases with no gene match: 4. Germline loops: CDR1 ENHRY, CDR2 SYGVKD. This CDR3 is 15 amino acids long. CDR3 residues: CAISESARGDTEAFF. CDR3 sequence (DNA): TGTGCCATCAGTGAGTCTGCCAGGGGGGACACTGAAGCTTTCTTT.

This rearrangement joins TRBV19 to TRBJ1-2, with TRBD1 identical over 8 bases. CDR1 LNHDA and CDR2 SQIVND come from the germline V gene (reference sequence). Trimming at V came to 6 bases and at J to 4 bases, leaving 10 bases not matched to a gene. This CDR3 has 15 residues. The CDR3 region is CASSLTWTGSYGYTF. In nucleotides, the CDR3 is TGTGCCAGTAGCCTCACCTGGACAGGGTCCTATGGCTACACCTTC.

This clone has just a few counts. V and J are TRBV5-4 and TRBJ2-6; perhaps TRBD1 as D (6 bases). This CDR3 contains 17 residues. Trimming took 5 bases from V and 0 from J, leaving 15 bases between them. Germline CDR1 reads SGHNT; CDR2 reads YYREEE (reference sequence). The CDR3 DNA reads as TGTGCCAGCAGTCCCGGGACATCGGGCTCTGGGGCCAACGTCCTGACTTTC. Its protein product is CASSPGTSGSGANVLTF.

The V call is TRBV4-3, the J call TRBJ2-3, with 8 bases matching TRBD2. The junction had 8 bases not matched to a gene; V was cut back by 0 bases and J by 0 bases. CDR1 is LGHNA, CDR2 YSLEER, per germline. There are 18 residues in the CDR3. The CDR3 here is CASSQDPRGTSSTDTQYF. For the CDR3, the DNA is TGCGCCAGCAGCCAAGACCCCAGAGGGACTAGTAGCACAGATACGCAGTATTTT.

The chain is built from TRBV10-1 and TRBJ1-6; 8 nucleotides agree with TRBD1. The germline V gene encodes CDR1 WNHNN and CDR2 SYGVQD (reference sequence). Trimming cost V 4 bases and J 10 bases; bases outside gene matches: 18. The CDR3 covers 18 residues. CDR3 nucleotide sequence: TGCGCCAGCAGTGGAGACCCCCTGGGACAGGCTTCGGGGTCACCCCTCCACTTT. This gives the protein CASSGDPLGQASGSPLHF.

This clone was seen only once. The genes are TRBV6-1 and TRBJ2-7, with TRBD1 matching over 10 bases. CDR1 and CDR2 (germline): MNHNS, SASEGT. The CDR3 sequence is 15 residues long. J gave up 1 base and V 8 bases, and 8 bases lay outside the gene matches. This CDR3 is CASSSGGQGSYEQYF. CDR3 nucleotides: TGTGCCAGCTCCTCGGGGGGACAGGGGTCCTACGAGCAGTACTTC.

This clone has just a few counts. V is TRBV5-3 and J is TRBJ2-7, with D possibly matching TRBD1 (5 bases). Being an ORF, TRBV5-3 has a function that is uncertain. This CDR3 comprises 16 residues. V was cut by 0 bases and J by 2 bases, with 15 bases left in between. The CDR3 loop reads CARSLVLRAKTYEQYF. DNA for the CDR3: TGTGCCAGAAGCTTGGTGCTCAGGGCTAAAACCTACGAGCAGTACTTC.